This T cell receptor beta chain emerged from a study of regulatory T cells in long-lasting Graves disease (dated by TCRdb to about 2021). General notes on the study: Patients with newly diagnosed Graves' disease had been on antithyroid drugs for under 3 months. TCR sequencing covered around 13 persistent and roughly 20 newly diagnosed Graves' disease patients, about 35 samples in total. The study was conducted in China and was registered as a clinical trial. Patients with persistent Graves' disease were compared with patients with newly diagnosed Graves' disease using TCR sequencing and RNA sequencing of peripheral blood.

On this clonotype: It lacks a known antigen. This may be a read error: a much more frequent sequence differs by one nucleotide. Given the absence of the conserved phenylalanine or tryptophan at the CDR3 end, a read error is likely.

The germline V gene encodes CDR1 MDHEN and CDR2 SYDVKM. Trimming accounts for 4 bases at V and 5 bases at J, while the number of junction bases matched to no gene is 9. A total of 15 residues make up the CDR3, ends included. Only the CDR3 part of the read is kept: 45 bases, read in frame from the first base. The time point tag for this specimen amounts to: newly diagnosed GD, antithyroid drugs for less than 3 months. For both TCR sequencing and RNA sequencing, RNA was extracted from PBMCs in TRIzol. The diagnosis of Graves' disease followed American Thyroid Association guidelines. The patients came from an endocrinology department in Xi'an, China. Each patient gave approximately 10 milliliters of peripheral blood, collected in an EDTA anticoagulant tube. PBMCs were isolated by Ficoll Paque Plus density gradient separation without further T cell sorting. An Agilent 2100 Bioanalyzer and agarose gel were used to check RNA quality, while a NanoDrop 2000 measured RNA concentration.

The full study reports these points: Lower TCR Shannon entropy and fewer highly expanded clones were observed in persistent Graves' disease patients than in newly diagnosed patients, which suggested clonal expansion. Persistent disease showed preferential use of TRBV28, TRBJ1-2 and TRBJ2-5, whereas newly diagnosed disease favored TRBV20-1 and TRBJ2-1. The study examined only peripheral blood because the primary lesion, thyroid tissue, could not be accessed. The authors acknowledged the small sample size as a limitation that may reduce accuracy. Sequencing and analysis were restricted to the TCR beta chain. A larger number of public clonotypes was shared among persistent patients (more than 2,500) than among newly diagnosed patients (approximately 1,000).

The library was prepared using multiplex PCR. The reads were generated on an Illumina HiSeq 4000. To build TCR beta libraries, CDR3 regions were amplified by Arm-PCR using iRepertoire HTBI primers. Before sequencing, the PCR products underwent gel purification. The original pipeline was this. Gene usage analysis of CDR3 amino acid clonotypes relied on the roughly 60 TRBV and fewer than 15 TRBJ segments identified across samples. Filtered high-quality paired reads were merged into contigs using COPE and FqMerger. BLAST was used to align contigs to IMGT TRBV, TRBD and TRBJ reference genes, with CDR3 defined following IMGT. Highly expanded clones were defined as clonotypes with a frequency above 0.1%. Shannon entropy served as the measure of repertoire diversity, while the Gini coefficient captured V-J evenness. Public clonotypes were defined as clonotypes shared by more than one individual. TCRdb applied fastp at Q25 and MiXCR to the public reads, then kept only in-frame beta chains. Rows matching on CDR3 protein sequence are summarized as one entry with the most common DNA and genes. The V and J calls come from TCRdb's annotation, not from the publication. This sample gives about 500,000 distinct CDR3 sequences in total; around 16% of them show up just once. 9% to 15% of the sample lies in the top ten.

This sample was shared with a second study, whose subject was T cells in Graves' hyperthyroidism and ophthalmopathy. From the second report: Stable Graves' hyperthyroidism was defined as the absence of progression to ophthalmopathy over 18 months of follow-up. Hyperthyroidism patients were newly diagnosed, with disease duration under 2 months, and aged 18 to 65 years. Any patient with an uncontrolled infection, another autoimmune disease, pregnancy or lactation was excluded. Diagnoses were based on clinical symptoms, serum thyroxine and TRAb, thyroid ultrasound and orbital computed tomography. For the first round of RT-PCR on the TCR CDR3, the HTBI primer set was used together with the Qiagen OneStep RT-PCR kit. Blood samples also contained most of the expanded thyroid clonotypes (frequency above 0.001), which suggests that blood repertoires may reflect thyroid immune responses. A 13 V-J signature model separated ophthalmopathy from stable hyperthyroidism, with just over 85% sensitivity and 81.08% specificity in cross-validation and 80%/75% in testing. In validation, progression to ophthalmopathy was predicted by the model with 70.59% sensitivity and around 76% specificity, a median of roughly 6.4 months before onset. A discovery cohort of around 100 patients, about 43 with Graves' ophthalmopathy and 57 with stable Graves' hyperthyroidism, was used to find distinguishing TCR V-J signatures. Prospective prediction of ophthalmopathy was tested in an independent validation cohort of fewer than 20 hyperthyroidism patients and 17 patients who later progressed to ophthalmopathy. For training and testing, the 80 to 100 patients in the discovery cohort were randomly divided in a 7:3 ratio. Thyroid tissue and blood T-cell repertoires from about six Graves' hyperthyroidism patients were also compared in the study. Once sampling was done, hyperthyroidism patients were given methimazole at a starting dose of 30 mg daily, whereas ophthalmopathy patients were given high-dose intravenous methylprednisolone. Libraries were constructed in a second round of multiplex PCR, after which size selection and purification were carried out. The libraries were sequenced on an Illumina HiSeq2000 using paired-end 100 bp reads. SOAPnuke was used to process the raw data, throwing out any read that contained adapters or uncalled bases, had a mean Phred below 15, or lacked an exact constant-primer or identifier match. High-quality paired reads were merged using COPE v1.2.5, and each unique nucleotide sequence was defined as a clonotype. Clonotypes were aligned to IMGT TRBV, TRBD and TRBJ reference segments using MiTCR v1.1. Analysis was restricted to V-J combinations with a frequency above 0.0001, which covered approximately 99% of repertoires. A TCS score was defined as the ratio between F50 (clonal expansion) and ExV (chaos), using BLOSUM62-based TCRdist between CDR3 peptides within each V-J. Welch's t-statistics and random forest reduced roughly 500 V-J features to 13, which were used in a naive Bayes classifier (R e1071). No statistical method was used to set the sample size in advance, and investigators knew the group allocation. According to the paper, TCR Vbeta CDR3 sequencing was carried out on some 140 peripheral blood samples, which came from 40 to 45 ophthalmopathy, approximately 78 hyperthyroidism and approximately 17 progressor patients.

The receptor comes from a man between 35 and 55 years old with Graves disease. Donor details come from another sample of the same person, matched by shared clones. The V and J segments used are TRBV28 and TRBJ2-3, and 7 bases in between align with TRBD2. Sequenced material: peripheral blood mononuclear cells (PBMCs), taken at new diagnosis, from a patient treated with antithyroid drugs. The nucleotide sequence is TGTGCCAGCAGTTCTCCTAGCGGAGTGGAAGATACGCAGTATCTT. The resulting protein is CASSSPSGVEDTQYL.